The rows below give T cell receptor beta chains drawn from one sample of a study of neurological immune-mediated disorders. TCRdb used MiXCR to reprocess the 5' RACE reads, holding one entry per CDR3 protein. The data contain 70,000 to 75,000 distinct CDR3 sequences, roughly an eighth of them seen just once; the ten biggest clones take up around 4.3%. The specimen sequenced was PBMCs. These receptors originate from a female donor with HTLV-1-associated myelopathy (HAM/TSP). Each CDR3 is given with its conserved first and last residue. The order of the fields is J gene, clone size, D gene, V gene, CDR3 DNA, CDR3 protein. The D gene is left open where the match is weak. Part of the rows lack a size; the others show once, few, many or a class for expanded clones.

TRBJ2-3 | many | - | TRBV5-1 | TGCGCCAGCAGTCATAGTAGATTCGATACGCAGTATTTT | CASSHSRFDTQYF
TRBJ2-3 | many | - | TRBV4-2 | TGTGCCAGCAGCCAAGGCGCTAATACGCAGTATTTT | CASSQGANTQYF
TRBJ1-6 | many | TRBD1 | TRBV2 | TGTGCCAGCAGTGGGGACAGTGAGAATTCACCCCTCCACTTT | CASSGDSENSPLHF
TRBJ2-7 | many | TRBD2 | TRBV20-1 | TGCAGTGCCACAAGGGAGGGTAGGAGCTCCTACGAGCAGTACTTC | CSATREGRSSYEQYF
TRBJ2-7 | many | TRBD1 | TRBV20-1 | TGCAGTGCTAGCAAGTCGGGACAGGGTGCCGAGCAGTACTTC | CSASKSGQGAEQYF
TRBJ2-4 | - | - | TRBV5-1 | TGCGCCAGCAATCCCGAGGGGGGTATAGCCAAAAACATTCAGTACTTC | CASNPEGGIAKNIQYF
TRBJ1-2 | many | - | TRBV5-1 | TGCGCCAGCAGCTTGGTTTGGCAGGACACTGGCTACACCTTC | CASSLVWQDTGYTF
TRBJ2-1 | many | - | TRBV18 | TGTGCCAGCTCACCTTCAACTGGGATAGGGACCTACAATGAGCAGTTCTTC | CASSPSTGIGTYNEQFF
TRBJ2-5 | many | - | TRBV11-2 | TGTGCCAGCAGCCCAAGGCTCGAGACCCAGTACTTC | CASSPRLETQYF
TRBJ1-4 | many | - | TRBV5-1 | TGCGCCAGCAGCTTGGCCGCGAGAGGACAGCCTAATGAAAAACTGTTTTTT | CASSLAARGQPNEKLFF
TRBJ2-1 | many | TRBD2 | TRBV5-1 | TGCGCCAGCAGCGCTGGGGGACTAGCGATGGGTGAGCAGTTCTTC | CASSAGGLAMGEQFF
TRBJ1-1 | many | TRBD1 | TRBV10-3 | TGTGCCATCAGAGAACAGGGGGCCTTTGTTGTAGCTTTCTTT | CAIREQGAFVVAFF
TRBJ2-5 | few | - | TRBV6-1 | TGTGCCAGCAGTGACCGGACGGCCGGTGAGACCCAGTACTTC | CASSDRTAGETQYF
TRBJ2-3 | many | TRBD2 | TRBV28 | TGTGCCAGCAGTCAACCAGCGGGGGGTCAAGATACGCAGTATTTT | CASSQPAGGQDTQYF
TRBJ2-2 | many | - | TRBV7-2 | TGTGCCAGCAGCCCGACGAGGGGGGGGGCCGGGGAGCTGTTTTTT | CASSPTRGGAGELFF
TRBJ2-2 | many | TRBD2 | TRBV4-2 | TGTGCCAGCAGCGCTCAACTAGCGGGGAACACCGGGGAGCTGTTTTTT | CASSAQLAGNTGELFF
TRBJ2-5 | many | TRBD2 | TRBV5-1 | TGCGCCAGCAGCTTGGCTAGCGGGGGCCAAGAGACCCAGTACTTC | CASSLASGGQETQYF
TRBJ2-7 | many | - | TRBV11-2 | TGTGCCAGCAGCGAGACCCTAAGGGGCTCCTACGAGCAGTACTTC | CASSETLRGSYEQYF
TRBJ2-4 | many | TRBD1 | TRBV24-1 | TGTGCCACCAGTCCAGGGGGCACCCCGAGTGACATTCAGTACTTC | CATSPGGTPSDIQYF
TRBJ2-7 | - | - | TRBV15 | TGTGCCACCAGCAGAGATCGTCAGATCTACGAGCAGTACTTC | CATSRDRQIYEQYF
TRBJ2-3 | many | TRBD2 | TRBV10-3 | TGTGCCATCAGTGAACCGGGAGGCTATACGCAGTATTTT | CAISEPGGYTQYF
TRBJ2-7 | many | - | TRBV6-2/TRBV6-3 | TGTGCCGCGGGGGCAGGGTTCTCCTACGAGCAGTACTTC | CAAGAGFSYEQYF